The entry below gives a single TCR beta chain sequence along with its context. The target of this receptor is not known. No much larger clone is present one base from it, and per-base qualities are unavailable. This specimen comes from a study of shared clonotypes between healthy human individuals (TCRdb year 2020). As for the study more broadly: The cohort included three men and a couple of women between 18 and 49 years of age. For each donor, CD4 naive and CD4 memory were each given three plates, CD8 naive was given two plates, and CD8 memory was given one plate. To estimate repertoire size and how much clonotype sharing occurs between individuals, the study deeply sequenced the blood TCR repertoires of several healthy adults. To increase sequencing depth and limit assay-specific biases, different laboratories used diverse techniques to prepare libraries and sequence TCR repertoires. Between about 0.94 and 10 billion PBMCs per donor were obtained by leukapheresis.

CD8 naive samples consisted of CD45RO-negative cells that were positively selected for CCR7, yielding a CD45RA+CCR7+ population without TemRA cells. Donors were healthy HIV-negative adults with no recently reported acute infections or vaccinations. Only Caucasian adults living in Nashville, Tennessee, USA were represented among the donors. Blood was obtained by leukapheresis, after which PBMCs were separated by Ficoll-Histopaque density gradient centrifugation and cryopreserved in liquid nitrogen vapor phase. Analytical flow cytometry was used to check the purity and quantity of every magnetically sorted T cell population. Each sorted fraction had its genomic DNA isolated and then quantified by UV absorbance on a Nanodrop 2000c. TCR CDR3 regions were amplified from genomic DNA by multiplex PCR using the deep immunoSEQ assay. Genomic DNA extracted from each cell subset was distributed evenly over all wells of several immunoSEQ 96-well plates, and each plate served as one replicate. Each replicate PCR for sorted subsets received about 220 ng genomic DNA, equal to about 30,000 T cell genomes. Purified libraries were measured with a Qubit 3.0 fluorometer, size-checked on a Bioanalyzer 2100, and measured again with the KAPA Library Quantification kit. A separate single-read 150-cycle Illumina NextSeq 550 flow cell was used to sequence each immunoSEQ 96-well plate. The original pipeline was this. Because the immunoSEQ output held only junctional sequences and lacked quality scores, the filtering could not match the filtering applied to full-length reads. Sequences were annotated with PyIR, a Python wrapper for IgBLAST v1.9, using IMGT germline references to assign V/J genes and CDR3. Reads were filtered out if the reads had weak V/J assignments (E-value above 1e-6), no CDR3, stop codons, out-of-frame junctions, or ambiguous translated residues. A V3J clonotype was defined by an identical inferred V gene, J gene, and CDR3 amino acid sequence. Percentage overlap between repertoires was computed as shared unique clonotypes divided by the size of the smaller repertoire. RTK rarefaction, the Chao1 estimator, and Recon v2.1 estimates of unobserved clonotypes were used to assess repertoire richness. OLGA was used to compute generation probabilities for all TCRbeta clonotypes that the gDNA method yielded from four donors. TCRdb obtained this table from immuneACCESS and retained in-frame rearrangements with V and J assigned. These tables miss some clones; where compared with another copy, unresolved V genes account for less than half of the shortfall, and the remainder is unexplained. That table gives V, J and clone size, and the DNA gave D and trimming. Counted in this sample were some 2.1 million clones; approximately 94% of them appeared once. The top ten clonotypes cover about 1.1% of the sample.

Reading from cysteine to phenylalanine, the CDR3 counts 14 amino acids. Of the read, only the CDR3 DNA is kept; its 42 bases are in frame from base 1. Reading the germline V gene gives CDR1 KGHSY and CDR2 FQNENV. V ends up 9 bases short and J 4 bases short, with an unmatched junction base count of 6. General conclusions and limits of the study: Pairwise subsampling indicated that sequencing depth was expected to affect the degree of clonotype sharing among donors. Sharing across several donors was observed for approximately 5% of naive CD4, about 4% of naive CD8, over 2% of memory CD4, and roughly 0.4% of memory CD8 clonotypes. Because the study included a small number of donors, the genetic and exposure-history diversity represented was limited. Rarefaction of sorted-subset datasets indicated incomplete sequencing despite the large sequencing depth. Sampling was restricted to blood, and TCR repertoires in tissues likely differ from the TCR repertoires found in blood. Higher generation probabilities were observed for clonotypes shared by all four sorted-subset donors than for non-shared clonotypes. Estimated clonotype richness was generally larger for naive than for memory subsets.

This sequence originates from a man younger than 30 in good health. The chain is encoded by TRBV16 joined to TRBJ1-5; TRBD1 aligns with 10 central bases. What was sequenced was naive CD8+ T cells sorted from blood. The cell subset or site label here, explained by the study, means: CD45RA+CCR7+. The CDR3 amino acid sequence is: CASTPGQGNQPQHF. The nucleotides read TGTGCCAGTACTCCGGGACAGGGGAATCAGCCCCAGCATTTT.